The sequence of this T cell receptor beta chain was determined in a study of T-cell memory formation after mild COVID-19. Germline values: CDR1 SQVTM, CDR2 ANQGSEA. The V end lost 1 base, the J end lost 6 bases, and 11 bases lay between the germline ends. The CDR3 loop spans 13 amino acids. Only a few counts were recorded for this clonotype. Its target is unknown. Findings of the study overall: Clones that shrank (day 15 to 85) were balanced CD4/CD8, whereas later expanders leaned CD4+.

In TCRdb, the 5' RACE reads were re-called with MiXCR into one record per CDR3 protein. The sample has fewer than 400,000 distinct CDR3 sequences, 13% seen once; the top ten hold about a fifth. This receptor was identified in a man aged 18 to 30 who had mild COVID-19 (a few samples of this study predate the infection). Cell type and time point are not known. Specimen: PBMCs or a T cell subset sorted from them (not recorded which). The chain links TRBV29-1 to TRBJ2-3; D gene unclear. The CDR3 DNA sequence: TGCAGCGTTGAAGCTGGGAATGGGGATACGCAGTATTTT. Residues: CSVEAGNGDTQYF.